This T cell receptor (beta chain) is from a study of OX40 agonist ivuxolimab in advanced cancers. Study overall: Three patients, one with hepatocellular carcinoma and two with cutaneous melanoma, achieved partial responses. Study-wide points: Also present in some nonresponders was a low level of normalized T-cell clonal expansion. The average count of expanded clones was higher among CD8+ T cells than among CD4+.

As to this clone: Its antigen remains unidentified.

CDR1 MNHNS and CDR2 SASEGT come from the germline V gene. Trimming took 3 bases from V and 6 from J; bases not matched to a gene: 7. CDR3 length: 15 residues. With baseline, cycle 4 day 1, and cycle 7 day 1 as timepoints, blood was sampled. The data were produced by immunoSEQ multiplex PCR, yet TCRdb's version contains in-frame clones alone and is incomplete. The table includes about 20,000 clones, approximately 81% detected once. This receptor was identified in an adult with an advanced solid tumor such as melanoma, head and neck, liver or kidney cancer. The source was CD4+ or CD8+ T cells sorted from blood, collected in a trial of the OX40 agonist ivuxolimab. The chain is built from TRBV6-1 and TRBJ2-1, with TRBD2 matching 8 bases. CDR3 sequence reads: CASSDWAGGPNEQFF. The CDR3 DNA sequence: TGTGCCAGCAGTGATTGGGCGGGAGGCCCCAATGAGCAGTTCTTC.